These 27 T cell receptor beta chains came from one sample sequenced in a study of T cell clones after liver transplantation. TCRdb's table, derived via immunoSEQ multiplex PCR, lists solely in-frame clones and lacks some. The sample comprises around 15,000 clones, around nine tenths of which are singletons, and nearly 50% rests with the top ten. Sequences were derived from CD8+ T cells from blood, sampled before liver transplant. Every receptor here comes from a human donor who received a liver transplant.

The rearrangement joins TRBV7-2 to TRBJ2-7; D unclear. The V gene's germline CDR1 is SGHTA and CDR2 FQGNSA. The CDR3 spans 10 residues. The V end lost 5 bases, the J end lost 4 bases, and 3 bases lay between the germline ends. CDR3 in DNA: TGTGCCAGCAGCCCGTACGAGCAGTACTTC. Translating it yields CASSPYEQYF.

The chain recombines TRBV9 with TRBJ2-7; weak D call: TRBD2 (6 bases). Trimming pared 0 bases from V and 2 bases from J, leaving 9 bases between. This CDR3 has 14 residues. CDR1 SGDLS and CDR2 YYNGEE come from the germline V gene. CDR3 protein: CASSVAAGTYEQYF. The CDR3 region has the DNA TGTGCCAGCAGCGTAGCCGCGGGAACCTACGAGCAGTACTTC.

This chain joins TRBV11-3 and TRBJ2-6, with a weak D call TRBD1 (5 bases). Trimming took off 6 bases at V and 4 bases at J, with 16 bases between the two ends. The V gene's germline CDR1 is SGHNT and CDR2 YENEEA. The CDR3 runs to 16 residues. The CDR3 protein is CASRAFQGSGANVLTF. The CDR3 DNA reads TGTGCCAGCAGAGCGTTCCAGGGATCCGGGGCCAACGTCCTGACTTTC. The variable domain in full, completed from reference TRBV11-3 and TRBJ2-6, reads EAGVVQSPRYKIIEKKQPVAFWCNPISGHNTLYWYLQNLGQGPELLIRYENEEAVDDSQLPKDRFSAERLKGVDSTLKIQPAELGDSAVYLCASRAFQGSGANVLTFGAGSRLTVL.

The chain uses TRBV28 and TRBJ2-7, with 14 bases identical to TRBD2. J gave up 3 bases and V 4 bases, and 17 bases lay outside the gene matches. CDR1 is MDHEN, CDR2 SYDVKM, per germline. This CDR3 spans 20 amino acids. The CDR3, as DNA: TGTGCCAGCAGTTCTCCTCCCCGGACTAGCGGGAGGCGGAGATTCTACGAGCAGTACTTC. Amino acid sequence: CASSSPPRTSGRRRFYEQYF.

This sequence joins TRBV9 and TRBJ1-3, with TRBD1 as a possible D gene (6 bases). V lost 4 bases, J lost 2 bases, and 13 bases lay in between. The CDR3 runs to 15 residues. Germline V gene sequence: CDR1 SGDLS, CDR2 YYNGEE. The CDR3 region has the DNA TGTGCCAGCAGCCCCACCGGGACAACTGGAAACACCATATATTTT. Protein sequence: CASSPTGTTGNTIYF.

The V gene is TRBV7-3, the J gene TRBJ1-2; D is possibly TRBD1 (5 bases). The CDR3 has 16 amino acids. Trimming removed 5 bases from V and 1 base from J, with 17 bases in between. The V gene's germline CDR1 is SGHTA and CDR2 FQGTGA. CDR3 amino acids: CASSLETGLNNYGYTF. The CDR3 bases are TGTGCCAGCAGCCTGGAAACAGGTTTGAATAACTATGGCTACACCTTC.

The chain employs TRBV9 and TRBJ2-1, with a tentative D call TRBD2 (6 bases). This CDR3 has 14 residues. Trimming left V 3 bases short and J 0 bases short, with 7 bases between. Germline CDR1 is SGDLS and CDR2 is YYNGEE. As DNA, the CDR3 is TGTGCCAGCAGCGACGGGAGCTCCTACAATGAGCAGTTCTTC. The encoded protein is CASSDGSSYNEQFF.

In nucleotides, the CDR3 is TGTGCCAGCAGTCCCTCCGGGACTAGCGGGATCTACGAGCAGTACTTC. Translation gives CASSPSGTSGIYEQYF. The chain joins TRBV27 to TRBJ2-7, with 13 bases fitting TRBD2. Germline V gene data show CDR1 as MNHEY and CDR2 as SMNVEV (reference sequence). CDR3 length: 16 amino acids. V lost 5 bases to trimming and J lost 3 bases; unmatched junction nucleotides: 7.

The chain links TRBV10-3 to TRBJ2-1; D is tentatively TRBD1 or TRBD2 (5 bases each). The CDR3 sequence is 12 residues long. Germline CDR1 ENHRY, CDR2 SYGVKD. With 6 bases removed from V and 13 bases from J, the gap between germline ends came to 16 bases. In nucleotides, the CDR3 is TGTGCCATCAGGGAGAGAGGGGCTGGCCAGTTCTTC. Amino acid sequence: CAIRERGAGQFF.

The V and J genes are TRBV25-1 and TRBJ2-1, with D perhaps matching TRBD2 (6 bases). CDR1 is MGHDK and CDR2 is SYGVNS in the germline V gene. The CDR3 sequence is 17 residues long. V was shortened by 4 bases and J by 3 bases, with 19 bases between the two germline ends. CDR3 nucleotides: TGTGCCAGCAGTGCATCCCCGCGGACTATTCTCTACAATGAGCAGTTCTTC. Translating gives CASSASPRTILYNEQFF.

The rearrangement joins TRBV27 to TRBJ2-1; 7 positions match TRBD1. This CDR3 is built from 16 residues. Trimming at V came to 5 bases and at J to 0 bases, leaving 7 bases not matched to a gene. Germline CDR1 and CDR2: MNHEY and SMNVEV (reference sequence). CDR3 nucleotides: TGTGCCAGCAGTGCAACAGGGGTTAGCTCCTACAATGAGCAGTTCTTC. Translation: CASSATGVSSYNEQFF.

The gene calls are TRBV19 and TRBJ1-3, with unresolved D. This CDR3 comprises 15 residues. The germline V gene has CDR1 LNHDA and CDR2 SQIVND (reference sequence). V lost 5 bases and J lost 1, with 12 bases in between. The CDR3 bases are TGTGCCAGTAGTCCCAAGGTGATGTCTGGAAACACCATATATTTT. Translated, it gives CASSPKVMSGNTIYF.

The chain couples TRBV27 to TRBJ1-4; tentative D call: TRBD1 (5 bases). Trimming cost V 5 bases and J 7 bases, with 11 bases left between them. Germline CDR1 and CDR2: MNHEY and SMNVEV (reference sequence). The CDR3 sequence is 13 residues long. DNA for the CDR3: TGTGCCAGCAGTACAAACCAGGGTGAAAAACTGTTTTTT. As protein: CASSTNQGEKLFF.

The chain recombines TRBV5-1 with TRBJ2-7; 11 bases agree with TRBD2. V dropped 4 bases and J dropped 2; count of bases not matched to a gene: 8. The CDR3 is 16 residues long. Germline lookup yields CDR1 SGHRS and CDR2 YFSETQ. CDR3 in amino acids: CASSEGTSGRTYEQYF. The CDR3, as DNA: TGCGCCAGCAGCGAAGGGACTAGCGGTCGGACCTACGAGCAGTACTTC.

This rearrangement joins TRBV9 to TRBJ2-7; D ambiguous. Trimming cost V 0 bases and J 5 bases, with 12 bases left between them. CDR3 size: 14 residues. CDR1 SGDLS and CDR2 YYNGEE come from the germline V gene. CDR3 amino acids: CASSVGGSPHEQYF. DNA for the CDR3: TGTGCCAGCAGCGTAGGGGGTTCCCCTCACGAGCAGTACTTC.

This rearrangement joins TRBV10-1 to TRBJ2-1; 11 bases align to TRBD1. There are 15 residues in the CDR3. V shed 5 bases and J 6 bases; nucleotides not matched to a gene: 6. The germline gives CDR1 WNHNN, CDR2 SYGVQD (reference sequence). The CDR3 here is CASSYGTGGFNEQFF. The CDR3 DNA sequence: TGCGCCAGCAGTTACGGGACAGGGGGTTTCAATGAGCAGTTCTTC.

A single count supports this clone. The chain is built from TRBV29-1 and TRBJ2-3, with TRBD2 as a possible D gene (6 bases). Trimming cost V 4 bases and J 2 bases, with 7 bases left between them. The germline CDR1 and CDR2 sequences are SQVTM and ANQGSEA. The CDR3 has 12 residues. The CDR3 loop is CSVADYTDTQYF. The CDR3 DNA is TGCAGCGTTGCGGACTACACAGATACGCAGTATTTT.

The chain has TRBV7-8 and TRBJ2-5, with TRBD1 identical over 12 bases. Germline trimming cut 5 bases from V and 5 bases from J; bases unmatched to any gene: 9. The CDR3 runs to 16 residues. Germline CDR1 reads SGHVS; CDR2 reads FQNEAQ. CDR3 bases: TGTGCCAGCAGCGGAAAGGGACAGGGGGCTTTTGAGACCCAGTACTTC. Translating gives CASSGKGQGAFETQYF.

CDR3 in amino acids: CASSSADGGYLGYTF. CDR3 DNA: TGTGCCAGCAGTTCTGCAGACGGCGGATATTTAGGCTACACCTTC. This rearrangement joins TRBV7-9 to TRBJ1-2; D is undetermined. The CDR3 has 15 residues. The V gene lost 6 bases and the J gene lost 8 bases, with 22 bases spanning the gap. CDR1 is SEHNR and CDR2 is FQNEAQ in the germline V gene (reference sequence).

The chain couples TRBV14 to TRBJ2-1, with 7 bases fitting TRBD1. The CDR3 covers 18 residues. Germline V gives CDR1 SGHDN, CDR2 FVKESK. With 3 bases clipped from V and 4 bases from J, the junction kept 15 bases outside the gene matches. DNA of the CDR3: TGTGCCAGCAGCCAGAGTAGGGGACAGTTCGGTATTTACAATGAGCAGTTCTTC. It encodes CASSQSRGQFGIYNEQFF.

This rearrangement joins TRBV11-2 to TRBJ2-1; 15 nucleotides match TRBD2. Germline loops: CDR1 SGHAT, CDR2 FQNNGV. With 4 bases clipped from V and 7 bases from J, the junction kept 5 bases outside the gene matches. This CDR3 comprises 16 residues. Here the CDR3 reads CASSSTGTSGRNEQFF. The CDR3 DNA reads as TGTGCCAGCAGCTCCACCGGGACTAGCGGGAGGAATGAGCAGTTCTTC. The whole variable domain, remainder taken from reference TRBV11-2 and TRBJ2-1, is EAGVAQSPRYKIIEKRQSVAFWCNPISGHATLYWYQQILGQGPKLLIQFQNNGVVDDSQLPKDRFSAERLKGVDSTLKIQPAKLEDSAVYLCASSSTGTSGRNEQFFGPGTRLTVL.

The chain combines TRBV6-5 with TRBJ2-7; 12 nucleotides match TRBD2. CDR3 length: 15 residues. Per the germline V gene, CDR1 is MNHEY and CDR2 is SVGAGI. V lost 10 bases, J lost 3 bases, and 10 bases stayed unmatched. The CDR3 region has the DNA TGTGCCATCACCGAACAGACTAGCGGGAGCTACGAGCAGTACTTC. It is translated as CAITEQTSGSYEQYF.

CDR3 sequence (DNA): TGTGCCAGCAGTTTGGGGAGAGGGTACGAGCAGTACTTC. This gives the protein CASSLGRGYEQYF. V and J are TRBV28 and TRBJ2-7; D is possibly TRBD2 (5 bases). Trimming pared 3 bases from V and 4 bases from J, leaving 10 bases between. The CDR3 has 13 amino acids. Germline CDR1 reads MDHEN; CDR2 reads SYDVKM.

The CDR3 sequence is CASSPGRLAGLRSSYEQYF. CDR3 bases: TGTGCCAGCAGCCCGGGCAGGCTAGCGGGCCTAAGGAGCTCCTACGAGCAGTACTTC. The gene calls are TRBV5-6 and TRBJ2-7, with 8 nucleotides matching TRBD2. Per the germline V gene, CDR1 is SGHDT and CDR2 is YYEEEE. The CDR3 sequence is 19 residues long. V lost 4 bases to trimming and J lost 0 bases; unmatched junction nucleotides: 18.

This chain uses TRBV6-5 with TRBJ2-3; D uncertain. The ends were cut back, 5 bases at V and 1 base at J, with 13 bases in the middle. CDR3 size: 15 residues. Germline V gene lookup returns CDR1 MNHEY and CDR2 SVGAGI. The CDR3 region has the DNA TGTGCCAGCAGTATCACCCCTTACGGCACAGATACGCAGTATTTT. Residues: CASSITPYGTDTQYF.

V gene TRBV11-2 combines with J gene TRBJ1-1; D remains ambiguous. V lost 7 bases to trimming and J lost 0 bases, with 6 bases between them. Germline V gene sequence: CDR1 SGHAT, CDR2 FQNNGV. The CDR3 loop spans 12 amino acids. The CDR3 nucleotides are TGTGCCAGCAACCTTATGAACACTGAAGCTTTCTTT. Encoded protein: CASNLMNTEAFF.

The chain couples TRBV27 to TRBJ2-1; a possible D gene is TRBD2 (6 bases). V was cut by 5 bases and J by 6 bases, with 17 bases left in between. CDR1 and CDR2 (germline): MNHEY, SMNVEV (reference sequence). The CDR3 is made up of 15 amino acids. The CDR3 protein is CASSPPMTSPNEQFF. Here the CDR3 DNA reads TGTGCCAGCAGTCCACCCATGACTAGTCCCAATGAGCAGTTCTTC.